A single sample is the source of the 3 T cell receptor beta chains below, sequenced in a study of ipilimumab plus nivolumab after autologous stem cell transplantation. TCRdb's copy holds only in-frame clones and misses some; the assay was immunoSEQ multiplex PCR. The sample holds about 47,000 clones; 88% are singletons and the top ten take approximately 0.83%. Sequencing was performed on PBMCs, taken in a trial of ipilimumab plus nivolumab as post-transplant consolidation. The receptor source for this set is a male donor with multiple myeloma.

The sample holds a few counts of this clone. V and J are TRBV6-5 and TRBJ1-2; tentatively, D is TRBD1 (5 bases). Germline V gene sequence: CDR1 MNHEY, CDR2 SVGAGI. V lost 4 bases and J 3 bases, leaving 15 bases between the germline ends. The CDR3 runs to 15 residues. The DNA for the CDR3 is TGTGCCAGCAGTTTCTCGGGGCCGCAGGACTATGGCTACACCTTC. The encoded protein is CASSFSGPQDYGYTF.

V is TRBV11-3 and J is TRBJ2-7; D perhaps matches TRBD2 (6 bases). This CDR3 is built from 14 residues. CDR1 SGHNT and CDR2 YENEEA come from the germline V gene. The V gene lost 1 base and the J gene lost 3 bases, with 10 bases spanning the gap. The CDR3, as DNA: TGTGCCAGCAGCTTAGCAGGAGGGAACTACGAGCAGTACTTC. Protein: CASSLAGGNYEQYF.

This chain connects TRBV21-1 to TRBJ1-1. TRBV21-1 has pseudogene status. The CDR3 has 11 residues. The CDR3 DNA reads TGTGCCAGCATCGGACCGACTGAAGCTTTCTTT. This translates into CASIGPTEAFF.